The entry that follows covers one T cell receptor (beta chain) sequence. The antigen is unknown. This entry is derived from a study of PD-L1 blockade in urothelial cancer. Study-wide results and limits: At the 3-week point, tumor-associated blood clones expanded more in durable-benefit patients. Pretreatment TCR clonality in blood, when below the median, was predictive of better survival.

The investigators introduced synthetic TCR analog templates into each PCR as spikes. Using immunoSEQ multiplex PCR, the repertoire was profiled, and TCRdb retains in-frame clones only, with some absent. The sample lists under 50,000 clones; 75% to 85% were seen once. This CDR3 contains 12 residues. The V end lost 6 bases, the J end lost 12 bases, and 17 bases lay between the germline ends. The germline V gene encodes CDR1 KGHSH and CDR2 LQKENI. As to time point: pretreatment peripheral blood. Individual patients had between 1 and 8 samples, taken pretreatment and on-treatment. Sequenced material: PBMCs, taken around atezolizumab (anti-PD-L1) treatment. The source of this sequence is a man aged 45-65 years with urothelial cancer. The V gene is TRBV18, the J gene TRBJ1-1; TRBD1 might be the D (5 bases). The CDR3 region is CASSRDGTQTFF. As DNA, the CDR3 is TGTGCCAGCTCTCGAGATGGGACTCAAACTTTCTTT. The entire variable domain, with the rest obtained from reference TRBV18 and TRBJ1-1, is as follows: NAGVMQNPRHLVRRRGQEARLRCSPMKGHSHVYWYRQLPEEGLKFMVYLQKENIIDESGMPKERFSAEFPKEGPSILRIQQVVRGDSAAYFCASSRDGTQTFFGQGTRLTVV.